Listed below are T cell receptor beta chains from one sample, sequenced in a study of OX40 agonist ivuxolimab in advanced cancers. Repertoires were generated with immunoSEQ multiplex PCR, while TCRdb's copy carries only in-frame clones and drops some. The table has tens of thousands of clones, approximately 88% seen once; the top ten hold around 0.53%. Sequenced here: CD4+ or CD8+ T cells sorted from blood, sampled in a trial of the OX40 agonist ivuxolimab. The receptors shown here come from an adult with an advanced solid tumor such as melanoma, head and neck, liver or kidney cancer. Each CDR3 is given with its conserved first and last residue. D genes are given only for firm matches. Only part of the rows carry a size: once, few, many, or a class if the clone is expanded.

V	D	size	J	CDR3	DNA
TRBV5-4	TRBD2	NA	TRBJ2-7	CASSINSGGTYEQYF	TGTGCCAGCAGCATAAACTCGGGGGGAACCTACGAGCAGTACTTC
TRBV18	NA	NA	TRBJ1-2	CASSPNPQLGGYTF	TGTGCCAGCTCACCAAATCCCCAGTTGGGTGGCTACACCTTC
TRBV11-1	NA	NA	TRBJ2-1	CASSLAPGLDPSSYNEQFF	TGTGCCAGCAGCTTAGCGCCAGGCCTCGACCCCAGCTCCTACAATGAGCAGTTCTTC
TRBV28	NA	NA	TRBJ2-7	CASSLFRPQGPYAQYF	TGTGCCAGCAGTTTATTTCGCCCACAGGGCCCCTACGCGCAGTACTTC
TRBV6-5	TRBD1	NA	TRBJ1-4	CASSLRDRPNEKLFF	TGTGCCAGTTCCCTCCGGGACAGACCAAATGAAAAACTGTTTTTT
TRBV6-6	NA	once	TRBJ2-7	CASSGQEGGSPYEQYF	TGTGCCAGCAGTGGACAGGAGGGGGGGTCCCCCTACGAGCAGTACTTC
TRBV2	TRBD1	NA	TRBJ2-7	CASRGQGMGNEQYF	TGTGCCAGCAGGGGACAGGGGATGGGCAACGAGCAGTACTTC
TRBV6-1	NA	once	TRBJ1-1	CASSRLDSGSLEAFF	TGTGCCAGCAGCCGACTCGACTCTGGGTCCCTTGAAGCTTTCTTT
TRBV6-1	TRBD2	once	TRBJ2-7	CASSESPVGSGGYEQYF	TGTGCCAGCAGTGAATCCCCGGTGGGTAGCGGGGGCTACGAGCAGTACTTC
TRBV6-1	NA	NA	TRBJ2-2	CASWRLGGNTGELFF	TGTGCCAGCTGGCGGTTGGGGGGAAACACCGGGGAGCTGTTTTTT
TRBV5-4	NA	NA	TRBJ2-5	CASSLVAFPETQYF	TGTGCCAGCAGCTTGGTCGCTTTCCCGGAGACCCAGTACTTC
TRBV15	TRBD2	NA	TRBJ2-7	CATSKDRRGSYEQYF	TGTGCCACCAGCAAGGACCGGCGGGGGTCTTACGAGCAGTACTTC
TRBV28	TRBD1	NA	TRBJ2-3	CASSITPLTGSVF	TGTGCCAGCAGTATAACCCCTTTGACAGGGAGCGTTTTT
TRBV7-6	TRBD1	NA	TRBJ2-7	CASSLDPLGQGHEQYF	TGTGCCAGCAGCTTAGACCCACTCGGACAGGGACACGAGCAGTACTTC
TRBV7-9	NA	NA	TRBJ2-2	CASSLGGALTGELFF	TGTGCCAGCAGCTTGGGCGGGGCGCTCACCGGGGAGCTGTTTTTT
TRBV2	TRBD1	NA	TRBJ1-2	CASRTGTGIRDYGYTF	TGTGCCAGCAGAACCGGGACAGGGATTCGCGACTATGGCTACACCTTC
TRBV5-1	NA	NA	TRBJ1-4	CASSLDAGTNEKLFF	TGCGCCAGCAGCTTGGATGCCGGGACGAATGAAAAACTGTTTTTT
TRBV19	NA	NA	TRBJ2-6	CASRFQGAGANVLTF	TGTGCCAGTAGATTCCAAGGGGCTGGGGCCAACGTCCTGACTTTC
TRBV5-1	TRBD2	NA	TRBJ2-1	CASSLGGTSSYNEQFF	TGCGCCAGCAGTCTCGGGGGGACCTCCTCCTACAATGAGCAGTTCTTC
TRBV28	TRBD1	once	TRBJ2-7	CASSNIDRGGEQYF	TGTGCCAGCAGCAATATTGACAGGGGGGGTGAGCAGTACTTC
TRBV2	NA	NA	TRBJ2-7	CASSDVLNYEQYF	TGTGCCAGCAGTGATGTACTGAATTACGAGCAGTACTTC
TRBV10-1	TRBD1	few	TRBJ1-6	CASSEGTVNSPLHF	TGCGCCAGCAGTGAAGGGACAGTTAATTCACCCCTCCACTTT
TRBV6-1	NA	NA	TRBJ2-1	CASSGLPGDEQFF	TGTGCCAGCAGTGGCCTCCCCGGGGATGAGCAGTTCTTC
TRBV18	NA	NA	TRBJ2-5	CASSRGQLGETQYF	TGTGCCAGCTCACGAGGACAGCTAGGAGAGACCCAGTACTTC
TRBV18	TRBD1	NA	TRBJ1-6	CASSPPGQDNSPLHF	TGTGCCAGCTCACCTCCGGGACAGGATAATTCACCCCTCCACTTT
TRBV7-7	TRBD2	NA	TRBJ2-5	CASSPSGGFQETQYF	TGTGCTAGCAGCCCTAGCGGGGGGTTCCAAGAGACCCAGTACTTC
TRBV10-1	NA	NA	TRBJ2-2	CASRRDTDTGELFF	TGCGCCAGCAGACGTGACACCGACACCGGGGAGCTGTTTTTT
TRBV10-3	NA	once	TRBJ1-1	CAIRDGNLNTEAFF	TGTGCCATCAGGGACGGTAATCTTAACACTGAAGCTTTCTTT
TRBV19	TRBD1	NA	TRBJ1-4	CASMTGDSEKLFF	TGTGCCAGTATGACAGGGGATAGTGAAAAACTGTTTTTT
TRBV5-4	NA	NA	TRBJ2-3	CASASGRNGYTQYF	TGTGCCAGCGCGTCGGGTCGAAATGGGTATACGCAGTATTTT
TRBV5-1	NA	NA	TRBJ2-2	CASSSQGSGTTGELFF	TGCGCCAGCAGCTCTCAGGGGTCAGGCACCACCGGGGAGCTGTTTTTT
TRBV5-1	NA	NA	TRBJ2-7	CASSLDKYEQYF	TGCGCCAGCAGCTTGGACAAGTACGAGCAGTACTTC
TRBV6-1	NA	NA	TRBJ1-2	CASRPGHYGYTF	TGTGCCAGCAGGCCGGGCCACTATGGCTACACCTTC
TRBV30	NA	NA	TRBJ1-5	CAWSTGNANQPQHF	TGTGCCTGGAGTACGGGAAATGCAAATCAGCCCCAGCATTTT
TRBV2	NA	NA	TRBJ2-3	CASSGTIPSTDTQYF	TGTGCCAGCAGTGGGACGATCCCTAGCACAGATACGCAGTATTTT
TRBV18	NA	NA	TRBJ2-6	CASSPIDRPGANVLTF	TGTGCCAGCTCACCCATAGACAGGCCGGGGGCCAACGTCCTGACTTTC
TRBV6-1	NA	NA	TRBJ1-2	CAAARGPYGDGYTF	TGTGCCGCGGCTCGGGGACCCTATGGAGATGGCTACACCTTC
TRBV5-4	TRBD2	NA	TRBJ2-5	CASRLGLAEETQYF	TGTGCCAGCAGACTGGGACTAGCAGAAGAGACCCAGTACTTC
TRBV2	NA	NA	TRBJ1-3	CASSPPGRGGNTIYF	TGTGCCAGCAGTCCCCCGGGACGGGGGGGAAACACCATATATTTT
TRBV2	NA	once	TRBJ2-1	CASSALGQAYNEQFF	TGTGCCAGCAGCGCTTTAGGCCAGGCCTACAATGAGCAGTTCTTC
TRBV19	NA	NA	TRBJ2-2	CASSILRGQAGELFF	TGTGCCAGTAGTATTTTAAGGGGTCAGGCCGGGGAGCTGTTTTTT
TRBV6-1	NA	NA	TRBJ1-1	CATLTGYTEAFF	TGTGCCACCCTTACAGGGTACACTGAAGCTTTCTTT